Presented here are 11 T cell receptor beta chains from one specimen sequenced in a study of blood T cell repertoires in COVID-19 (dated by TCRdb to 2018 to 2020). Library preparation used the immunoSEQ multiplex PCR assay. TCRdb retrieved this table from immuneACCESS and kept in-frame rearrangements only. Not all clones are present; in checked studies, unresolved V genes account for under half, and no reason is known for the remainder. Recorded for this sample are over 40,000 clones; roughly 84% of them occurred a single time. The top ten hold less than 4.5% of the sample. The source material was peripheral blood. These receptors all come from a man of 80 years or more with active COVID-19.

This sequence joins TRBV20-1 and TRBJ1-3; 8 bases match TRBD1. Germline trimming cut 3 bases from V and 4 bases from J; bases unmatched to any gene: 8. Germline V gene sequence: CDR1 DFQATT, CDR2 SNEGSKA (reference sequence). The CDR3 sequence is 15 residues long. Written as DNA, the CDR3 is TGCAGTGCTAGTGATCGACAGGGGTGGGGAAACACCATATATTTT. Encoded protein: CSASDRQGWGNTIYF.

The rearrangement joins TRBV21-1 to TRBJ2-1; TRBD2 is taken as the D call from the table, unchecked against the DNA. TRBV21-1 is a pseudogene. The CDR3 runs to 15 residues. This CDR3 reads CASSKGLASYNEQFF. In DNA, the CDR3 is TGTGCCAGCAGCAAGGGACTAGCTTCCTACAATGAGCAGTTCTTC.

The chain recombines TRBV19 with TRBJ2-1; 13 bases line up with TRBD2. The CDR3 extends over 16 amino acids. V lost 3 bases and J lost 6; bases outside the gene matches: 5. In germline, CDR1 is LNHDA, CDR2 SQIVND (reference sequence). CDR3 residues: CASSISGTSGTNEQFF. In nucleotides, the CDR3 is TGTGCCAGTAGTATTTCCGGGACTAGCGGGACCAATGAGCAGTTCTTC.

The sample holds one count of this clone. The chain recombines TRBV6-6 with TRBJ2-1; TRBD2 matches 7 bases. With 8 bases clipped from V and 4 bases from J, the junction kept 2 bases outside the gene matches. There are 12 residues in the CDR3. Germline V gene data show CDR1 as MNHNY and CDR2 as SVGAGI (reference sequence). DNA for the CDR3: TGTGCCAGCTGGGAGGGATACAATGAGCAGTTCTTC. This codes for CASWEGYNEQFF.

CDR3 region: CASSLTGVYNEQFF. In DNA form, the CDR3 reads TGTGCCAGCAGCTTAACGGGAGTCTACAATGAGCAGTTCTTC. The genes are TRBV7-2 and TRBJ2-1; tentatively, D is TRBD2 (6 bases). CDR3 size: 14 residues. Germline CDR1 reads SGHTA; CDR2 reads FQGNSA. The ends were cut back, 2 bases at V and 3 bases at J, with 8 bases in the middle.

J is TRBJ1-1 and V is TRBV11-2; 7 bases agree with TRBD1. This CDR3 comprises 16 residues. V lost 5 bases and J lost 5; bases outside the gene matches: 14. The germline CDR1 and CDR2 sequences are SGHAT and FQNNGV. CDR3 coding DNA: TGTGCCAGCAGCCCACTCCGGGCGCCCAGGGGGACTGAAGCTTTCTTT. This sequence encodes CASSPLRAPRGTEAFF.

The rearrangement joins TRBV7-9 to TRBJ1-5; possibly TRBD1 for D (6 bases). Germline V gene sequence: CDR1 SEHNR, CDR2 FQNEAQ (reference sequence). Trimming took off 1 base at V and 9 bases at J, with 22 bases between the two ends. The length of the CDR3 is 17 residues. CDR3 loop: CASSLGGPTGLSTPQHF. CDR3 sequence (DNA): TGTGCCAGCAGCTTAGGGGGGCCAACAGGTCTATCCACGCCCCAGCATTTT. The full variable domain, completed using reference TRBV7-9 and TRBJ1-5, is DTGVSQNPRHKITKRGQNVTFRCDPISEHNRLYWYRQTLGQGPEFLTYFQNEAQLEKSRLLSDRFSAERPKGSFSTLEIQRTEQGDSAMYLCASSLGGPTGLSTPQHFGDGTRLSIL.

The chain joins TRBV14 to TRBJ2-3; 9 positions match TRBD2. The CDR3 is made up of 18 amino acids. The V segment lost 1 base and the J segment 4 bases; nucleotides outside the gene matches: 12. Per germline, CDR1 SGHDN and CDR2 FVKESK. DNA for the CDR3: TGTGCCAGCAGCCAAGGGGCGGGAGGGACTAGCCTTCCAGATACGCAGTATTTT. Protein: CASSQGAGGTSLPDTQYF.

This clone has only a few counts. The V gene is TRBV24-1, the J gene TRBJ2-3; TRBD2 might be the D (5 bases). This CDR3 region has 13 residues. Trimming left V 7 bases short and J 4 bases short, with 11 bases between. The germline CDR1 and CDR2 sequences are KGHDR and SFDVKD. The CDR3 sequence: CATSAEVADTQYF. As DNA, the CDR3 is TGTGCCACCAGCGCGGAGGTAGCAGATACGCAGTATTTT.

V usage is TRBV7-2 and J usage is TRBJ1-5, with TRBD1 matching 9 bases. Germline CDR1 reads SGHTA; CDR2 reads FQGNSA. The V and J ends lost 2 bases and 6 bases, in that order; junction bases with no gene match: 5. The CDR3 consists of 15 residues. In DNA form, the CDR3 reads TGTGCCAGCAGCTTAAGGACAGGGGCGATTCAGCCCCAGCATTTT. This codes for CASSLRTGAIQPQHF.

This clone was counted a single time. The chain links TRBV14 to TRBJ2-1, with 13 bases that match TRBD2. CDR1 is SGHDN, CDR2 FVKESK, per germline. The V and J ends lost 0 bases and 6 bases, in that order; junction bases with no gene match: 5. The CDR3 runs 17 residues. CDR3 protein: CASSQDLRTSGSNEQFF. CDR3 sequence (DNA): TGTGCCAGCAGCCAAGATCTTCGGACTAGCGGGAGCAATGAGCAGTTCTTC.